Below are 23 T cell receptor beta chains sequenced from a single sample in a study of T cell responses to AZD1222 COVID-19 vaccine. TCRdb keeps only in-frame clones here, not all; method: immunoSEQ multiplex PCR. Here the sample spans about 130,000 clones, around 92% being singletons. This material consisted of peripheral blood, taken on day 0 of AZD1222 vaccination. Receptors originate from an adult in good health.

The rearrangement links TRBV5-1 to TRBJ2-7, with 7 bases matching TRBD1. The CDR3 length is 14 residues. The junction had 5 bases not matched to a gene; V was cut back by 1 base and J by 4 bases. Looked up from germline, CDR1 is SGHRS and CDR2 is YFSETQ. CDR3 amino acids: CASSLTGDRYEQYF. CDR3 nucleotide sequence: TGCGCCAGCAGCTTGACAGGGGATCGGTACGAGCAGTACTTC.

The chain combines TRBV18 with TRBJ2-7; 8 positions match TRBD2. Germline trimming cut 3 bases from V and 2 bases from J; bases unmatched to any gene: 12. The CDR3 has 17 amino acids. Germline CDR1 KGHSH, CDR2 LQKENI. The CDR3 sequence: CASSPGAPYGGAYEQYF. In DNA form, the CDR3 reads TGTGCCAGCTCACCCGGTGCTCCGTACGGGGGGGCCTACGAGCAGTACTTC.

This sequence joins TRBV13 and TRBJ2-5; 9 bases agree with TRBD1. Unmatched junction bases numbered 2, after V lost 6 bases and J lost 0 bases. The CDR3 is 14 residues long. Germline CDR1 reads PRHDT; CDR2 reads FYEKMQ (reference sequence). The CDR3, as DNA: TGTGCCAGCAGGGGACAGGGAGACCAAGAGACCCAGTACTTC. It encodes CASRGQGDQETQYF.

The chain recombines TRBV4-1 with TRBJ1-4; the D gene is possibly TRBD1 (6 bases). V was cut by 3 bases and J by 5 bases, with 16 bases left in between. Germline-derived CDR1 and CDR2 are MGHRA and YSYEKL. There are 16 residues in the CDR3. As DNA, the CDR3 is TGCGCCAGCAGCCAGGGGAGCTGGGGGGCCAATGAAAAACTGTTTTTT. Protein sequence: CASSQGSWGANEKLFF.

The genes are TRBV4-1 and TRBJ2-4; D call uncertain. Between the trimmed V and J ends, which lost 4 bases and 1 base, there was a span of 5 bases. The CDR3 runs to 13 residues. Germline V gene sequence: CDR1 MGHRA, CDR2 YSYEKL. CDR3 amino acids: CASSPPAKNIQYF. In DNA, the CDR3 is TGCGCCAGCAGCCCCCCCGCCAAAAACATTCAGTACTTC.

This sequence joins TRBV11-3 and TRBJ2-5; no firm D call. This CDR3 region has 14 residues. Germline values: CDR1 SGHNT, CDR2 YENEEA. The V end lost 3 bases, the J end lost 1 base, and 9 bases lay between the germline ends. This chain's CDR3 is CASSLVHSQETQYF. The CDR3 DNA sequence: TGTGCCAGCAGCTTGGTTCACAGCCAAGAGACCCAGTACTTC.

The chain couples TRBV29-1 to TRBJ1-2, with D unclear. Per the germline V gene, CDR1 is SQVTM and CDR2 is ANQGSEA. The CDR3 covers 11 residues. V lost 4 bases and J 14 bases, leaving 17 bases between the germline ends. CDR3 in DNA: TGCAGCGTTGTTGCTGGTATGGCTGATACCTTC. Translation: CSVVAGMADTF.

The chain has TRBV18 and TRBJ2-1, with 10 bases matching TRBD2. With V trimmed by 0 bases and J by 8 bases, 7 bases remained unmatched. This CDR3 is 16 amino acids long. Germline CDR1 reads KGHSH; CDR2 reads LQKENI. The CDR3 loop reads CASSPPGLAGVHEQFF. The CDR3 DNA reads TGTGCCAGCTCACCACCGGGGCTAGCGGGAGTACATGAGCAGTTCTTC.

The rearrangement uses TRBV9 and TRBJ2-7; D gene uncertain. Germline values: CDR1 SGDLS, CDR2 YYNGEE. V lost 1 base to trimming and J lost 8 bases, with 16 bases between them. The CDR3 has 14 residues. CDR3 region: CASSVTQEPGQQYF. CDR3 coding DNA: TGTGCCAGCAGCGTAACTCAGGAACCGGGTCAGCAGTACTTC.

The chain recombines TRBV10-2 with TRBJ1-3, with no clear D. Trimming took off 1 base at V and 11 bases at J, with 15 bases between the two ends. This CDR3 comprises 14 residues. Germline assignment: CDR1 WSHSY and CDR2 SAAADI. CDR3 DNA sequence: TGCGCCAGCAGTGAGTGGTCTCAGGAGAGCGCCATATATTTT. Its protein is CASSEWSQESAIYF.

The genes are TRBV19 and TRBJ2-1; weak D call: TRBD2 (6 bases). The V end lost 8 bases, the J end lost 0 bases, and 17 bases lay between the germline ends. The CDR3 loop spans 16 amino acids. Germline lookup yields CDR1 LNHDA and CDR2 SQIVND (reference sequence). The DNA of the CDR3 is TGTGCCAGTCGTCTCGAGGGCGGGGACTCCTACAATGAGCAGTTCTTC. This gives the protein CASRLEGGDSYNEQFF.

This chain connects TRBV28 to TRBJ1-2; D perhaps matches TRBD1 (5 bases). Germline lookup yields CDR1 MDHEN and CDR2 SYDVKM. V lost 1 base to trimming and J lost 4 bases, with 13 bases between them. The CDR3 extends over 15 amino acids. CDR3 DNA sequence: TGTGCCAGCAGTTTATCGGAGACAGCTATCTATGGCTACACCTTC. It codes for CASSLSETAIYGYTF.

The chain is built from TRBV28 and TRBJ2-1; 10 bases align to TRBD2. From germline, CDR1 is MDHEN and CDR2 SYDVKM. There are 20 residues in the CDR3. Trimming removed 3 bases from V and 2 bases from J; junction bases left unmatched: 16. The CDR3: CASSFRRGFLAGVTYNEQFF. For the CDR3, the DNA is TGTGCCAGCAGTTTCCGGCGGGGGTTTCTAGCGGGAGTAACCTACAATGAGCAGTTCTTC.

This clone appeared a few times. V is TRBV2 and J is TRBJ2-7; D is possibly TRBD2 (5 bases). V gave up 7 bases and J gave up 5 bases, with 18 bases separating them. This CDR3 has 14 residues. Germline loops: CDR1 SNHLY, CDR2 FYNNEI. CDR3 residues: CASTPRHGSDEQYF. In DNA form, the CDR3 reads TGTGCCAGCACCCCGCGGCACGGTAGCGACGAGCAGTACTTC.

The genes are TRBV9 and TRBJ2-2; D may be TRBD1 (5 bases). The CDR3 is made up of 16 amino acids. Per the germline V gene, CDR1 is SGDLS and CDR2 is YYNGEE. Trimming removed 1 base from V and 2 bases from J, with 12 bases in between. The CDR3 sequence is CASSVWAGINTGELFF. As DNA, the CDR3 is TGTGCCAGCAGCGTATGGGCAGGGATCAACACCGGGGAGCTGTTTTTT.

The V and J genes are TRBV19 and TRBJ1-2, with D tentatively TRBD1 (5 bases). This CDR3 has 16 residues. The germline V gene encodes CDR1 LNHDA and CDR2 SQIVND (reference sequence). V lost 2 bases, J lost 0 bases, and 13 bases lay in between. The CDR3 is CASSISPSTANYGYTF. The CDR3 bases are TGTGCCAGTAGTATATCCCCCTCGACAGCTAACTATGGCTACACCTTC.

V is TRBV5-6 and J is TRBJ1-4; no clear D gene. This CDR3 is built from 14 residues. Germline V gene lookup returns CDR1 SGHDT and CDR2 YYEEEE. V dropped 2 bases and J dropped 7 bases, with 12 bases sitting between them. The CDR3 loop is CASSFTPGSEKLFF. For the CDR3, the DNA is TGTGCCAGCAGCTTCACACCGGGAAGTGAAAAACTGTTTTTT.

The rearrangement uses TRBV30 and TRBJ2-6, with 7 positions matching TRBD2. The germline V gene has CDR1 GTSNPN and CDR2 SVGIG (reference sequence). The V gene end was trimmed by 1 base and the J gene end by 3 bases; junction bases not matched to a gene: 9. There are 17 residues in the CDR3. CDR3 nucleotide sequence: TGTGCCTGGAGTGGGGGAGGGTCCTTTTTTGGGGCCAACGTCCTGACTTTC. Encoded protein: CAWSGGGSFFGANVLTF.

V gene TRBV29-1 combines with J gene TRBJ1-4; perhaps TRBD1 as D (5 bases). The CDR3 is 12 amino acids. Trimming removed 2 bases at V and 7 bases at J, with 8 bases between. The germline CDR1 and CDR2 sequences are SQVTM and ANQGSEA. CDR3 nucleotides: TGCAGCGTTGAACAGGGTGCTGAAAAACTGTTTTTT. Its translation: CSVEQGAEKLFF.

The rearrangement joins TRBV2 to TRBJ2-2; 14 positions agree with TRBD2. Trimming took 9 bases from V and 4 from J; bases not matched to a gene: 4. This CDR3 comprises 15 residues. Germline CDR1 SNHLY, CDR2 FYNNEI. Here the CDR3 reads CARGTSGGPTGELFF. The CDR3 DNA is TGTGCCAGAGGGACTAGCGGGGGCCCCACCGGGGAGCTGTTTTTT. The entire variable domain, with the rest obtained from reference TRBV2 and TRBJ2-2, is as follows: EPEVTQTPSHQVTQMGQEVILRCVPISNHLYFYWYRQILGQKVEFLVSFYNNEISEKSEIFDDQFSVERPDGSNFTLKIRSTKLEDSAMYFCARGTSGGPTGELFFGEGSRLTVL.

This chain links TRBV7-3 with TRBJ2-1, with 8 bases aligning to TRBD2. The germline V gene has CDR1 SGHTA and CDR2 FQGTGA. The trim removed 5 bases at V and 5 bases at J, leaving 11 bases unmatched. The CDR3 covers 16 residues. DNA of the CDR3: TGTGCCAGCAGCCGCATCAGCGGGAGTCCCCACAATGAGCAGTTCTTC. Translating gives CASSRISGSPHNEQFF.

The chain links TRBV15 to TRBJ2-1; the match to TRBD2 covers 11 bases. This CDR3 comprises 18 residues. The V gene end was trimmed by 0 bases and the J gene end by 5 bases; junction bases not matched to a gene: 9. The V gene's germline CDR1 is LNHNV and CDR2 YYDKDF (reference sequence). The CDR3: CATSRDRLSGRADNEQFF. Here the CDR3 DNA reads TGTGCCACCAGCAGAGATCGCCTTAGCGGGAGGGCTGACAATGAGCAGTTCTTC.

The CDR3 nucleotides read TGTGCCAGCAGCTTGGGAGGGAGTGGGGCCAACGTCCTGACTTTC. It is translated as CASSLGGSGANVLTF. The chain couples TRBV5-6 to TRBJ2-6; TRBD2 might be the D (5 bases). This CDR3 spans 15 amino acids. Germline-derived CDR1 and CDR2 are SGHDT and YYEEEE. Trimming left V 0 bases short and J 3 bases short, with 7 bases between.